One and the same sample provided the 21 T cell receptor beta chains below, sequenced in a study of human T cells and chemical hapten exposure. Via MiXCR, TCRdb re-called the RACE reads, giving one row per CDR3 protein. The sample carries some 74,000 distinct CDR3 sequences, 10% to 15% recorded once. Time point in this sample: patch test 3, about 24 weeks after DPC sensitization. This sample's treatment: therapeutic diphenylcyclopropenone sensitization with weekly scalp DPC. The starting material was whole blood, obtained in connection with sensitization to the hapten diphenylcyclopropenone (DPC). The origin of the receptors is a woman in her fifties or sixties with alopecia areata. Some clones in this sample may be carry-over from other donors' samples.

This clonotype occurred many times. The chain uses TRBV18 and TRBJ2-1; D unclear. In germline, CDR1 is KGHSH, CDR2 LQKENI. The CDR3 is made up of 13 amino acids. Trimming shortened V by 4 bases and J by 0 bases, and 4 bases separated the two germline ends. The CDR3 is CASSLSSYNEQFF. The CDR3 bases are TGTGCCAGCTCACTGTCCTCCTACAATGAGCAGTTCTTC.

The gene calls are TRBV10-3 and TRBJ1-1; 10 bases are shared with TRBD1. The CDR3 extends over 19 amino acids. V lost 4 bases, J lost 0 bases, and 14 bases stayed unmatched. In germline, CDR1 is ENHRY, CDR2 SYGVKD. The CDR3 nucleotides read TGTGCCATCAGTGTTCTCTTGCTAGGGACAGGGGTCATGAACACTGAAGCTTTCTTT. Residues: CAISVLLLGTGVMNTEAFF.

This clonotype was observed many times. The chain combines TRBV29-1 with TRBJ1-1, with 9 positions matching TRBD1. The CDR3 loop spans 13 amino acids. Germline loops: CDR1 SQVTM, CDR2 ANQGSEA. J lost 5 bases, V lost 6 bases, and 7 bases had no gene match. The CDR3 region has the DNA TGCAGCGTGGAGGACAGGGGTGGGACTGAAGCTTTCTTT. Protein sequence: CSVEDRGGTEAFF.

The table lists this clonotype with a few counts. V gene TRBV19 combines with J gene TRBJ1-4, with D perhaps TRBD1 (6 bases). The CDR3 length is 18 residues. V was clipped by 6 bases and J by 0 bases, with 20 bases between them. Germline V gene data show CDR1 as LNHDA and CDR2 as SQIVND (reference sequence). CDR3 coding DNA: TGTGCCAGTAGCCGGACAGCTTTGCAGCTCTCAACTAATGAAAAACTGTTTTTT. This gives the protein CASSRTALQLSTNEKLFF.

In this sample, this clonotype turned up a few times. The chain uses TRBV12-3 or TRBV12-4 and TRBJ2-1; D is possibly TRBD2 (5 bases). V lost 3 bases and J 9 bases, leaving 15 bases between the germline ends. The CDR3 runs to 14 residues. CDR3 protein: CASSFGSTRGEQFF. The CDR3, as DNA: TGTGCCAGCAGTTTCGGATCCACTCGGGGTGAGCAGTTCTTC.

As to this clonotype: A junction boundary mismatches the germline segment, possibly from a read error. This rearrangement joins TRBV7-7 to TRBJ2-2; D uncertain. The CDR3 loop spans 13 amino acids. Germline CDR1 SSHAT, CDR2 FNYEAQ (reference sequence). CDR3 bases: TGTGCTAGCAGCTTAGAGTCCTCCGGGGAGCTGTTTTTT. Its protein is CASSLESSGELFF. The full variable domain, its missing parts supplied by reference TRBV7-7 and TRBJ2-2, is GAGVSQSPRYKVTKRGQDVTLRCDPISSHATLYWYQQALGQGPEFLTYFNYEAQPDKSGLPSDRFSAERPEGSISTLTIQRTEQRDSAMYRCASSLESSGELFFGEGSRLTVL.

In its sample, this clonotype was seen many times. The V gene is TRBV12-3 or TRBV12-4, the J gene TRBJ2-3; a possible D gene is TRBD2 (6 bases). This CDR3 has 15 residues. The germline V and J ends were trimmed by 3 bases and 0 bases, with 10 bases remaining between them. CDR3 DNA: TGTGCCAGCAGTTTCTCGGCGGGAAGCACAGATACGCAGTATTTT. Translation gives CASSFSAGSTDTQYF.

The chain has TRBV21-1 and TRBJ2-3. TRBV21-1 is a pseudogene. This CDR3 contains 19 residues. The CDR3 sequence: CATNHQGSTEVGSTDTQYF. CDR3 sequence (DNA): TGTGCCACCAACCATCAAGGGTCCACCGAAGTTGGTAGCACAGATACGCAGTATTTT.

The chain has TRBV29-1 and TRBJ2-1, with 7 bases that match TRBD2. V gave up 1 base and J gave up 2 bases; unmatched junction bases: 5. Germline V CDR1 and CDR2: SQVTM, ANQGSEA. This CDR3 region has 15 residues. The CDR3: CSVEGSGGTYNEQFF. The DNA for the CDR3 is TGCAGCGTTGAAGGGTCGGGGGGTACCTACAATGAGCAGTTCTTC.

CDR3 sequence (DNA): TGCAGCGTACAGGGGTTTTCCGGGAACACTGAAGCTTTCTTT. Translation: CSVQGFSGNTEAFF. The chain employs TRBV29-1 and TRBJ1-1, with 7 bases aligning to TRBD1. With V trimmed by 6 bases and J by 1 base, 8 bases remained unmatched. This CDR3 contains 14 residues. CDR1 is SQVTM and CDR2 is ANQGSEA in the germline V gene. Filled out from reference TRBV29-1 and TRBJ1-1, the complete variable domain reads SAVISQKPSRDICQRGTSLTIQCQVDSQVTMMFWYRQQPGQSLTLIATANQGSEATYESGFVIDKFPISRPNLTFSTLTVSNMSPEDSSIYLCSVQGFSGNTEAFFGQGTRLTVV.

In regard to this clonotype: A read error may explain this, as a much larger clone is one base away. The V call is TRBV29-1, the J call TRBJ1-1; TRBD1 aligns across 12 bases. This CDR3 is 15 amino acids long. The germline V gene has CDR1 SQVTM and CDR2 ANQGSEA. The CDR3: CSCGPGGTGGTEALF. The CDR3 DNA reads TGCAGCTGCGGACCCGGCGGGACAGGGGGCACTGAAGCTCTCTTT.

A few counts support this clonotype. The gene calls are TRBV2 and TRBJ2-4; TRBD2 matches 11 bases. This CDR3 region has 18 residues. Germline V lookup: CDR1 SNHLY, CDR2 FYNNEI. Unmatched junction bases numbered 8, after V lost 4 bases and J lost 0 bases. The CDR3 sequence: CASSASSGRPGAKNIQYF. The CDR3 DNA reads as TGTGCCAGCAGTGCCTCTAGCGGGAGGCCGGGAGCCAAAAACATTCAGTACTTC.

This clonotype was seen at least ten times. The chain links TRBV29-1 to TRBJ2-1, with D perhaps TRBD1 (5 bases). The CDR3 has 13 residues. Per the germline V gene, CDR1 is SQVTM and CDR2 is ANQGSEA. V lost 0 bases, J lost 6 bases, and 9 bases lay in between. CDR3 nucleotides: TGCAGCGTTGAAGAAGTCCAGGGCAATGAGCAGTTCTTC. It is translated as CSVEEVQGNEQFF.

This clonotype was picked up a small number of times. This chain uses TRBV12-3 or TRBV12-4 with TRBJ1-2, with 8 bases that match TRBD1. Germline trimming cut 4 bases from V and 4 bases from J; bases unmatched to any gene: 11. The CDR3 runs 16 residues. CDR3 sequence reads: CASSSVTGGSGYGYTF. CDR3 nucleotides: TGTGCCAGCAGTTCGGTCACAGGGGGATCAGGCTATGGCTACACCTTC.

With respect to this clonotype: Given a much more abundant clone one base away, this may be a read error. Without the conserved terminal phenylalanine or tryptophan, this CDR3 likely stems from a read error. The V and J genes are TRBV29-1 and TRBJ2-1; D is ambiguous. The CDR3 is made up of 15 amino acids. Trimming cost V 1 base and J 3 bases, with 13 bases left between them. CDR1 and CDR2 (germline): SQVTM, ANQGSEA. The CDR3 DNA follows: TGCAGCGTTGAAGGAGGCAGTTCGGTCTACAATGAGCAGTTCTCC. Translating it yields CSVEGGSSVYNEQFS.

This clonotype was observed many times. The chain is built from TRBV20-1 and TRBJ2-5; D may be TRBD2 (6 bases). The CDR3 consists of 12 residues. Trimming removed 2 bases at V and 2 bases at J, with 6 bases between. Per germline, CDR1 DFQATT and CDR2 SNEGSKA (reference sequence). The CDR3 DNA is TGCAGTGCTAGACTAGCGCAAGAGACCCAGTACTTC. Translating it yields CSARLAQETQYF.

In this sample, this clonotype turned up many times. The V gene is TRBV29-1, the J gene TRBJ2-5; D gene uncertain. Between the trimmed V and J ends, which lost 3 bases and 7 bases, there was a span of 6 bases. From germline, CDR1 is SQVTM and CDR2 ANQGSEA. The CDR3 loop spans 10 amino acids. CDR3 region: CSVDPGTQYF. The CDR3 DNA reads TGCAGCGTTGATCCCGGGACCCAGTACTTC.

Ten or more counts support this clonotype. The rearrangement links TRBV20-1 to TRBJ1-3; no reliable D call. This CDR3 spans 14 amino acids. CDR1 is DFQATT, CDR2 SNEGSKA, per germline (reference sequence). V was cut by 3 bases and J by 0 bases, with 9 bases left in between. The chain's CDR3 is CSASEVISGNTIYF. The CDR3 bases are TGCAGTGCTAGTGAGGTGATCTCTGGAAACACCATATATTTT.

This chain links TRBV7-3 with TRBJ2-3; 8 nucleotides agree with TRBD2. Germline V CDR1 and CDR2: SGHTA, FQGTGA. J was trimmed by 3 bases and V by 4 bases; bases with no gene match: 9. This CDR3 contains 16 residues. CDR3 nucleotides: TGTGCCAGCAGCTGGAGCGGGAGAGGCGGGACAGATACGCAGTATTTT. The encoded protein is CASSWSGRGGTDTQYF.

At least ten counts were recorded for this clonotype. This rearrangement joins TRBV10-3 to TRBJ2-3; 9 bases are shared with TRBD2. V shed 3 bases, J shed 2 bases, and the junction held 6 bases outside the gene matches. Per germline, CDR1 ENHRY and CDR2 SYGVKD. The CDR3 spans 16 residues. This CDR3 reads CAISDASGMSTDTQYF. The CDR3 DNA sequence: TGTGCCATCAGTGATGCTAGCGGGATGTCCACAGATACGCAGTATTTT.

At least ten counts were recorded for this clonotype. The J gene is TRBJ1-5, the V gene TRBV7-2; no clear D. V lost 4 bases and J 3 bases, leaving 7 bases between the germline ends. The CDR3 is 13 amino acids. Germline CDR1 and CDR2: SGHTA and FQGNSA. CDR3 in amino acids: CASSSSNNQPQHF. DNA for the CDR3: TGTGCCAGCAGCTCGTCCAACAATCAGCCCCAGCATTTT.